This TCR beta chain derives from a study of beta chain features in type 1 diabetes. Expressed TCRB transcripts got sequenced, as all isolated RNA was reverse transcribed. The repertoire was sequenced with immunoSEQ multiplex PCR; TCRdb's copy has only in-frame clones and lacks some. The top ten hold about 0.11% of the sample, which has 600,000 to 700,000 clones, roughly 12% seen once. A single heparinised blood sample, averaging around 0.11 L, was obtained per donor. The CDR3 loop spans 14 amino acids. Deletions cut 6 bases from V and 0 bases from J, with 9 bases between. CDR1 and CDR2 from the germline V gene are SNHLY and FYNNEI. Study-wide findings and caveats: TCRB CDR3s from Type 1 diabetes patients were moderately but significantly shorter in all four CD4+ subsets.

This clone was observed a handful of times. The antigen remains undetermined. The chain links TRBV2 to TRBJ1-5; tentatively, D is TRBD1 (5 bases). Sample: naive CD4+ T cells from blood. The sequence came from a man aged 30-40 years with type 1 diabetes. This chain's CDR3 is CASRKDTSNQPQHF. For the CDR3, the DNA is TGTGCCAGCAGAAAGGACACTAGCAATCAGCCCCAGCATTTT.